These 9 T cell receptor beta chains were sequenced from one sample in a study of shared clonotypes between healthy human individuals. Produced via immunoSEQ multiplex PCR; TCRdb's table is partial and in-frame only. The table includes about 1.1 million clones, roughly 74% detected once. Sequencing was done on a sample of memory CD4+ T cells from PBMCs. As to subset: CD45RA-negative fraction. These receptors all come from a man between 18 and 35 years old in good health. Some clones in this sample may be carry-over from other donors' samples.

This clone was observed once. V gene TRBV5-1 combines with J gene TRBJ2-6; D uncertain. The germline gives CDR1 SGHRS, CDR2 YFSETQ. This CDR3 is built from 16 residues. V was shortened by 0 bases and J by 4 bases, with 11 bases between the two germline ends. The CDR3: CASSLGPDLGANVLTF. Written as DNA, the CDR3 is TGCGCCAGCAGCTTGGGCCCTGATCTGGGGGCCAACGTCCTGACTTTC.

This chain connects TRBV5-5 to TRBJ2-5; D might be TRBD2 (6 bases). The ends were cut back, 4 bases at V and 5 bases at J, with 15 bases in the middle. Looked up from germline, CDR1 is SGHKS and CDR2 is YYEKEE (reference sequence). The length of the CDR3 is 14 residues. CDR3 region: CASSIVGGDETQYF. The CDR3 nucleotides are TGTGCCAGCAGCATCGTGGGCGGGGACGAGACCCAGTACTTC.

Turning to this clone: Its ends do not fully match the called genes, so a read error is possible. V usage is TRBV30 and J usage is TRBJ1-4, with 9 bases identical to TRBD1. The CDR3 spans 15 residues. Germline CDR1 reads GTSNPN; CDR2 reads SVGIG (reference sequence). CDR3 sequence reads: CAWAAQGARMGKTVF. The CDR3, as DNA: TGTGCCTGGGCCGCACAGGGGGCCAGGATGGGAAAAACTGTTTTT.

This clone occurred a few times. The chain carries TRBV7-8 and TRBJ2-1; the match to TRBD2 covers 13 bases. CDR1 SGHVS and CDR2 FQNEAQ come from the germline V gene. The CDR3 runs to 13 residues. V shed 3 bases and J 14 bases; nucleotides not matched to a gene: 4. In DNA form, the CDR3 reads TGTGCCAGCAGCTTGGGGGGGACTAGCGGGAAGTTCTTC. Translation gives CASSLGGTSGKFF.

This chain uses TRBV30 with TRBJ1-4; D is ambiguous. V was trimmed by 3 bases and J by 11 bases, leaving 13 bases between them. The length of the CDR3 is 12 residues. Germline V CDR1 and CDR2: GTSNPN, SVGIG (reference sequence). CDR3 in DNA: TGTGCCTGGAGACACCCCGATCGGAAACTGTTTTTT. Translated: CAWRHPDRKLFF.

The table lists this clone with a count of one. V usage is TRBV5-6 and J usage is TRBJ2-5; the match to TRBD1 covers 7 bases. The germline gives CDR1 SGHDT, CDR2 YYEEEE. The CDR3 runs to 16 residues. V shed 3 bases and J 2 bases; nucleotides not matched to a gene: 10. This CDR3 is CASSYQKLDRQETQYF. The CDR3 DNA reads as TGTGCCAGCAGCTATCAAAAGCTGGACAGGCAAGAGACCCAGTACTTC.

The V call is TRBV10-2, the J call TRBJ2-7, with D unresolved. The germline V gene has CDR1 WSHSY and CDR2 SAAADI. This CDR3 has 10 amino acids. The V gene lost 6 bases and the J gene lost 3 bases, with 3 bases spanning the gap. In nucleotides, the CDR3 is TGCGCCAGCAGCGGCTACGAGCAGTACTTC. Encoded protein: CASSGYEQYF.

This clone was counted a few times. This chain joins TRBV27 and TRBJ2-2, with D possibly matching TRBD1 (6 bases). Between the trimmed V and J ends, which lost 3 bases and 6 bases, there was a span of 17 bases. The CDR3 has 16 residues. Germline-derived CDR1 and CDR2 are MNHEY and SMNVEV (reference sequence). CDR3 sequence: CASSFLPGTIAGELFF. CDR3 in DNA: TGTGCCAGCAGTTTCCTCCCCGGGACAATCGCCGGGGAGCTGTTTTTT.

In regard to this clone: This may come from a read error, since a much larger clone is one base off. In the same sample, other DNA sequences code for this CDR3. V usage is TRBV6-1 and J usage is TRBJ2-3; 8 nucleotides line up with TRBD2. In germline, CDR1 is MNHNS, CDR2 SASEGT. The CDR3 loop spans 15 amino acids. V shed 4 bases and J 1 base; nucleotides not matched to a gene: 4. The CDR3 is CASSGAGVGTDTQYF. DNA of the CDR3: TGTGCCAGCAGTGGAGCGGGAGTAGGCACAGATACGCAGTATTTT.